The sequence of this T cell receptor (beta chain) was determined in a study of T cell changes during pregnancy in multiple sclerosis. The CDR3 has 15 residues. V was cut by 7 bases and J by 5 bases, with 18 bases left in between. Germline V CDR1 and CDR2: LNHDA, SQIVND (reference sequence). TCRdb's copy holds only in-frame clones and misses some; the assay was immunoSEQ multiplex PCR. In the table there are tens of thousands of clones, about nine tenths of which are singletons. The sample here was CD4+ T cells from peripheral blood mononuclear cells, taken before pregnancy. The V call is TRBV19, the J call TRBJ2-1, with a weak D call TRBD1 (7 bases). This clonotype was sampled from a female donor with multiple sclerosis, enrolled in a pregnancy study. The CDR3 coding sequence is TGTGCCAGTACCAGGGGGTCTGGCGGGAACAATGAGCAGTTCTTC. Its translation: CASTRGSGGNNEQFF.